The rows below give T cell receptor beta chains drawn from one sample of a study of blood T cell repertoires in COVID-19. Clones were sequenced by immunoSEQ multiplex PCR, and TCRdb holds only the in-frame ones, with some missing. The table has about 140,000 clones, about four fifths seen once. The sample comprised peripheral blood. These receptors all come from a man aged 30 to 39 with COVID-19, enrolled during active disease. CDR3s include the opening cysteine and the closing phenylalanine or tryptophan. The D gene is left open where the match is weak. A row's size may be missing; if present it is once, few, many or a size class.

>TRBV28|-|-|TRBJ2-7
CASKTVTSSYEQYF
TGTGCCAGCAAAACTGTGACTAGCTCCTACGAGCAGTACTTC
>TRBV5-1|-|once|TRBJ1-1
CASSLEMGGGTEAFF
TGCGCCAGCAGCTTGGAAATGGGCGGAGGCACTGAAGCTTTCTTT
>TRBV12-5|-|once|TRBJ1-5
CASGLVLKGNQPQHF
TGTGCTAGTGGTTTGGTACTAAAGGGGAATCAGCCCCAGCATTTT
>TRBV6-2/TRBV6-3|TRBD1|few|TRBJ1-2
CASSSPSRGWQGYTF
TGTGCCAGCAGTTCACCTTCCAGGGGGTGGCAGGGCTACACCTTC
>TRBV27|TRBD2|-|TRBJ2-7
CASSLSGRPREQYF
TGTGCCAGCAGCCTGTCCGGGAGGCCGCGGGAGCAGTACTTC
>TRBV4-1|TRBD1|-|TRBJ2-7
CASSQPGQGLYEQYF
TGCGCCAGCAGCCAACCGGGACAGGGCCTCTACGAGCAGTACTTC
>TRBV5-1|TRBD1|-|TRBJ1-3
CASSVQGAGGNTIYF
TGCGCCAGCAGCGTGCAGGGGGCTGGAGGAAACACCATATATTTT
>TRBV9|-|-|TRBJ2-1
CASSVARGIHNEQFF
TGTGCCAGCAGCGTAGCGCGAGGCATCCACAATGAGCAGTTCTTC
>TRBV5-6|-|-|TRBJ2-6
CASSRSLPGANVLTF
TGTGCCAGCAGCCGTAGTCTGCCTGGGGCCAACGTCCTGACTTTC
>TRBV9|TRBD1|-|TRBJ2-7
CASSAGVRTGGSYEQYF
TGTGCCAGCAGCGCGGGGGTAAGGACAGGGGGCTCCTACGAGCAGTACTTC
>TRBV4-1|-|many|TRBJ2-7
CASSQEDSRTEQYF
TGCGCCAGCAGCCAAGAGGACAGCCGAACGGAACAGTACTTC
>TRBV7-6|-|few|TRBJ2-2
CASSSSGGELFF
TGTGCCAGCAGCTCGTCCGGGGGGGAGCTGTTTTTT
>TRBV2|-|-|TRBJ1-6
CASSEGGWVSPLHF
TGTGCCAGCAGTGAAGGGGGCTGGGTATCACCCCTCCACTTT
>TRBV7-2|-|once|TRBJ1-1
CASSLRPAGSTEAFF
TGTGCCAGCAGCCTCCGCCCGGCCGGGAGCACTGAAGCTTTCTTT
>TRBV3-1/TRBV3-2|-|few|TRBJ1-6
CASSQDYGVDSPLHF
TGTGCCAGCAGCCAAGATTACGGGGTTGACTCACCCCTCCACTTT
>TRBV11-2|-|-|TRBJ1-6
CASSLVRTGILRGSPLHF
TGTGCCAGCAGCTTAGTTCGGACGGGTATTCTTCGGGGTTCACCCCTCCACTTT
>TRBV3-1/TRBV3-2|-|-|TRBJ2-5
CASSPGSVETQYF
TGTGCCAGCAGCCCCGGTTCCGTAGAGACCCAGTACTTC
>TRBV28|-|-|TRBJ1-2
CASSTGSGYGYTF
TGTGCCAGCAGCACAGGGTCTGGGTATGGCTACACCTTC
>TRBV10-1|-|-|TRBJ2-3
CASSGLGTDTQYF
TGCGCCAGCAGTGGACTTGGCACAGATACGCAGTATTTT
>TRBV27|-|-|TRBJ2-1
CASSFPGNEQFF
TGTGCCAGCAGTTTCCCGGGCAATGAGCAGTTCTTC
>TRBV11-2|TRBD2|-|TRBJ2-4
CASSSGIAGNIQYF
TGTGCCAGCAGCTCGGGGATAGCGGGGAACATTCAGTACTTC
>TRBV3-1/TRBV3-2|TRBD2|-|TRBJ2-7
CASSQDPQRDSYEQYF
TGTGCCAGCAGCCAAGATCCCCAGCGGGACTCCTACGAGCAGTACTTC
>TRBV19|-|-|TRBJ1-2
CASRTGSNYGYTF
TGTGCCTCCCGAACAGGCTCTAACTATGGCTACACCTTC
>TRBV5-6|-|-|TRBJ2-3
CASSLPVADTQYF
TGTGCCAGCAGCTTGCCAGTTGCAGATACGCAGTATTTT
>TRBV4-2|-|-|TRBJ2-4
CASSQEQRDGGIQYF
TGTGCCAGCAGCCAAGAACAACGGGACGGGGGCATTCAGTACTTC
>TRBV28|-|once|TRBJ2-7
CASTVPPGDEQYF
TGTGCCAGCACCGTACCGCCGGGGGACGAGCAGTACTTC
>TRBV18|-|-|TRBJ1-2
CASSPPSAGLNYGYTF
TGTGCCAGCTCACCACCCTCCGCGGGTCTTAACTATGGCTACACCTTC
>TRBV5-4|TRBD1|-|TRBJ2-3
CASSSPWTGASTDTQYF
TGTGCCAGCAGCTCCCCATGGACAGGGGCCAGCACAGATACGCAGTATTTT
>TRBV2|-|-|TRBJ2-7
CASRSTESSYEQYF
TGTGCCAGCAGGTCTACAGAAAGCTCCTACGAGCAGTACTTC
>TRBV7-2|-|-|TRBJ2-7
CASSLEIGSYEQYF
TGTGCCAGCAGCTTAGAAATCGGCTCCTACGAGCAGTACTTC